The 31 T cell receptor beta chains listed next were all sequenced from one sample in a study of T-cell reconstitution after alpha-beta-depleted transplantation in children. The authors prepared the TCRbeta library with unique molecular identifiers. MiXCR, run by TCRdb on the PCR reads, gives a single entry per CDR3 protein. The data contain a few hundred thousand distinct CDR3 sequences, less than 9.5% of them seen just once; the ten biggest clones take up approximately 9.6%. Study-level findings and limits: Counts and diversity of T cells one year after transplant came mostly from newly produced T cells.

Antigen specificity for these receptors is unknown. The source material was peripheral blood, sampled 360 days after TCRalphabeta/CD19-depleted stem cell transplant. These receptors were taken from a female patient between 2 and 15 years old who had a stem cell transplant for Fanconi anemia, so the T cells may come from the graft donor.

This clonotype was picked up many times. The chain employs TRBV29-1 and TRBJ2-7; 7 bases match TRBD1. With V trimmed by 1 base and J by 2 bases, 11 bases remained unmatched. The CDR3 contains 16 residues. Germline lookup yields CDR1 SQVTM and CDR2 ANQGSEA. The CDR3: CSVEGVRGQGTYEQYF. The DNA for the CDR3 is TGCAGCGTTGAAGGGGTAAGGGGGCAGGGAACCTACGAGCAGTACTTC.

The chain has TRBV28 and TRBJ2-3, with D perhaps given as TRBD1 or TRBD2 (5 bases each). Germline V gene sequence: CDR1 MDHEN, CDR2 SYDVKM. This CDR3 is built from 16 residues. V lost 1 base to trimming and J lost 1 base, with 12 bases between them. CDR3 coding DNA: TGTGCCAGCAGTTTATCGCCCCGGGGCCGCACAGATACGCAGTATTTT. As protein: CASSLSPRGRTDTQYF.

This clonotype occurred many times. The genes are TRBV2 and TRBJ1-1; the D is unclear. This CDR3 is 14 amino acids long. The V and J ends lost 4 bases and 3 bases respectively, with 12 bases between them. The germline gives CDR1 SNHLY, CDR2 FYNNEI. The CDR3: CASSANSRDTEAFF. CDR3 nucleotides: TGTGCCAGCAGTGCAAACAGTAGGGACACTGAAGCTTTCTTT.

V usage is TRBV7-9 and J usage is TRBJ1-5; 8 bases are shared with TRBD1. The CDR3 extends over 15 amino acids. The V segment lost 5 bases and the J segment 4 bases; nucleotides outside the gene matches: 7. Germline V lookup: CDR1 SEHNR, CDR2 FQNEAQ (reference sequence). The CDR3 region is CASSPQGAGNQPQHF. CDR3 coding DNA: TGTGCCAGCAGCCCCCAGGGGGCTGGTAATCAGCCCCAGCATTTT. The full variable domain, with the rest looked up from reference TRBV7-9 and TRBJ1-5, is DTGVSQNPRHKITKRGQNVTFRCDPISEHNRLYWYRQTLGQGPEFLTYFQNEAQLEKSRLLSDRFSAERPKGSFSTLEIQRTEQGDSAMYLCASSPQGAGNQPQHFGDGTRLSIL.

This clonotype was detected ten times or more. The V and J genes are TRBV11-2 and TRBJ2-2, with 7 bases matching TRBD1. Trimming cost V 4 bases and J 4 bases; bases outside gene matches: 3. CDR1 is SGHAT, CDR2 FQNNGV, per germline. This CDR3 is 14 amino acids long. The CDR3 loop reads CASSWTGPTGELFF. The CDR3, as DNA: TGTGCCAGCAGCTGGACAGGACCCACCGGGGAGCTGTTTTTT.

The CDR3 loop is CASSLRQDNQPQHF. CDR3 sequence (DNA): TGTGCCAGCAGTTTGAGACAAGACAATCAGCCCCAGCATTTT. The gene calls are TRBV6-2 or TRBV6-3 and TRBJ1-5; D not resolved. Germline CDR1 reads MNHEY; CDR2 reads SVGEGT. V was clipped by 4 bases and J by 3 bases, with 10 bases between them. This CDR3 spans 14 amino acids.

This clonotype was counted at least ten times. The V and J genes are TRBV12-3 or TRBV12-4 and TRBJ1-1; the D gene is possibly TRBD1 (6 bases). V was shortened by 3 bases and J by 7 bases, with 12 bases between the two germline ends. This CDR3 comprises 13 residues. The CDR3 DNA is TGTGCCAGCAGTTTGGGGGGCGGGGGTGAAGCTTTCTTT. This codes for CASSLGGGGEAFF.

Ten or more counts support this clonotype. The chain recombines TRBV5-1 with TRBJ2-1; unclear D gene. Germline-derived CDR1 and CDR2 are SGHRS and YFSETQ. Between the trimmed V and J ends, which lost 1 base and 9 bases, there was a span of 5 bases. CDR3 length: 11 residues. CDR3 sequence: CASSLNAEQFF. The CDR3 DNA reads as TGCGCCAGCAGCTTGAATGCTGAGCAGTTCTTC.

This clonotype came up many times. The V and J genes are TRBV21-1 and TRBJ2-5; the tabulated D call, TRBD1, remains unverified against the DNA. TRBV21-1 is described as a pseudogene. The CDR3 is made up of 14 amino acids. CDR3 coding DNA: TGTGCCAGCAGCAAAGATCGGGGGCAAGAGACCCAGTACTTC. It encodes CASSKDRGQETQYF.

This clonotype was counted ten times or more. This chain joins TRBV20-1 and TRBJ2-3; 7 bases are a match to TRBD1. J was trimmed by 2 bases and V by 0 bases; bases with no gene match: 8. Germline loops: CDR1 DFQATT, CDR2 SNEGSKA (reference sequence). The CDR3 runs to 16 residues. The CDR3 DNA reads as TGCAGTGCTAGAGATCAAGACAGGGTGTACACAGATACGCAGTATTTT. Its protein is CSARDQDRVYTDTQYF.

This clonotype showed up just a few times. The CDR3 DNA sequence: TGTGCCAGCAGAAGGGACAGACCCTACGAGCAGTACTTC. Translation gives CASRRDRPYEQYF. The V gene is TRBV27, the J gene TRBJ2-7, with 7 bases fitting TRBD1. There are 13 residues in the CDR3. CDR1 is MNHEY and CDR2 is SMNVEV in the germline V gene (reference sequence). V dropped 6 bases and J dropped 2; count of bases not matched to a gene: 4.

This clonotype occurred many times. This chain links TRBV6-5 with TRBJ2-3; no definite D call. Trimming removed 0 bases at V and 0 bases at J, with 7 bases between. The CDR3 sequence is 15 residues long. Germline V gene lookup returns CDR1 MNHEY and CDR2 SVGAGI. The CDR3 nucleotides read TGTGCCAGCAGTTACTCAGAGTTGAGCACAGATACGCAGTATTTT. The encoded protein is CASSYSELSTDTQYF.

This clonotype was detected a few times. The rearrangement links TRBV7-9 to TRBJ1-1, with TRBD1 matching over 10 bases. J was trimmed by 1 base and V by 0 bases; bases with no gene match: 2. From germline, CDR1 is SEHNR and CDR2 FQNEAQ (reference sequence). The CDR3 loop spans 16 amino acids. The CDR3 DNA is TGTGCCAGCAGCTTAGCGACAGGGGGCGCGAACACTGAAGCTTTCTTT. Translation gives CASSLATGGANTEAFF.

This clonotype was found a few times. The chain carries TRBV28 and TRBJ2-2; 10 bases fit TRBD1. The J segment lost 1 base and the V segment lost 3 bases, leaving 5 bases of the junction unmatched. Germline V gene lookup returns CDR1 MDHEN and CDR2 SYDVKM. There are 17 residues in the CDR3. The CDR3 reads CASSLATGGLNTGELFF. The DNA for the CDR3 is TGTGCCAGCAGTTTGGCGACAGGGGGCCTGAACACCGGGGAGCTGTTTTTT. The full variable domain, its missing parts supplied by reference TRBV28 and TRBJ2-2, is DVKVTQSSRYLVKRTGEKVFLECVQDMDHENMFWYRQDPGLGLRLIYFSYDVKMKEKGDIPEGYSVSREKKERFSLILESASTNQTSMYLCASSLATGGLNTGELFFGEGSRLTVL.

This sequence joins TRBV19 and TRBJ2-3; TRBD2 is a possible D gene (7 bases). The CDR3 length is 18 residues. Germline CDR1 and CDR2: LNHDA and SQIVND (reference sequence). Trimming removed 0 bases at V and 0 bases at J, with 16 bases between. In DNA form, the CDR3 reads TGTGCCAGTAGTATAGAGTATACAGGGAGGGCTAGCACAGATACGCAGTATTTT. Translated, it gives CASSIEYTGRASTDTQYF.

This clonotype occurred many times. The J gene is TRBJ1-1, the V gene TRBV6-5, with TRBD1 matching over 7 bases. The CDR3 is made up of 16 amino acids. Unmatched junction bases numbered 10, after V lost 2 bases and J lost 4 bases. CDR1 and CDR2 from the germline V gene are MNHEY and SVGAGI. The CDR3: CASSYRDREGSTEAFF. The CDR3 DNA reads TGTGCCAGCAGTTACCGCGACAGGGAGGGTAGCACTGAAGCTTTCTTT.

The chain carries TRBV19 and TRBJ1-2; maybe TRBD1 (6 bases). Trimming stripped 5 bases from V and 3 bases from J, with 13 bases between. The CDR3 is made up of 14 amino acids. CDR1 and CDR2 (germline): LNHDA, SQIVND (reference sequence). The chain's CDR3 is CASSADRRDYGYTF. In nucleotides, the CDR3 is TGTGCCAGTAGTGCTGACAGGAGAGACTATGGCTACACCTTC. The variable domain in full, completed from reference TRBV19 and TRBJ1-2, reads DGGITQSPKYLFRKEGQNVTLSCEQNLNHDAMYWYRQDPGQGLRLIYYSQIVNDFQKGDIAEGYSVSREKKESFPLTVTSAQKNPTAFYLCASSADRRDYGYTFGSGTRLTVV.

This clonotype was observed at least ten times. The V gene is TRBV12-3 or TRBV12-4, the J gene TRBJ2-7, with 8 bases that match TRBD1. The CDR3 contains 15 residues. Trimming took 6 bases from V and 0 from J; bases not matched to a gene: 7. The CDR3 loop reads CASRPTGTGSYEQYF. CDR3 sequence (DNA): TGTGCCAGCAGGCCCACCGGGACAGGCTCCTACGAGCAGTACTTC.

The rearrangement uses TRBV29-1 and TRBJ2-5; D possibly corresponds to TRBD2 (5 bases). Germline lookup yields CDR1 SQVTM and CDR2 ANQGSEA. V was pared by 7 bases and J by 7 bases, with 16 bases between. The CDR3 has 12 residues. In DNA form, the CDR3 reads TGCAGCGGGGGAGAAACCAAGGGGACCCAGTACTTC. As protein: CSGGETKGTQYF.

This clonotype was seen many times. The chain is built from TRBV20-1 and TRBJ2-6; 7 positions match TRBD2. Germline lookup yields CDR1 DFQATT and CDR2 SNEGSKA (reference sequence). The CDR3 runs 16 residues. V shed 0 bases and J 0 bases; nucleotides not matched to a gene: 2. As DNA, the CDR3 is TGCAGTGCTAGAGATCCTAGCGGCTCTGGGGCCAACGTCCTGACTTTC. Protein product: CSARDPSGSGANVLTF.

The V gene is TRBV20-1, the J gene TRBJ2-5; D is possibly TRBD2 (5 bases). The CDR3 totals 15 residues. Deletions cut 5 bases from V and 5 bases from J, with 21 bases between. Germline V CDR1 and CDR2: DFQATT, SNEGSKA (reference sequence). Written as DNA, the CDR3 is TGCAGTGCTGTTGCCCCGGGCTTCGGCGGGGAGACCCAGTACTTC. Its translation: CSAVAPGFGGETQYF.

The genes are TRBV29-1 and TRBJ2-2; D unclear. This CDR3 is built from 14 residues. Looked up from germline, CDR1 is SQVTM and CDR2 is ANQGSEA. The germline V and J ends were trimmed by 6 bases and 6 bases, with 17 bases remaining between them. In DNA form, the CDR3 reads TGCAGCGTGTTAAGTAGTTGGGTATCCGGGGAGCTGTTTTTT. Translated: CSVLSSWVSGELFF.

This clonotype was observed a handful of times. The chain combines TRBV3-1 with TRBJ2-1; 9 positions match TRBD2. V dropped 0 bases and J dropped 8; count of bases not matched to a gene: 14. Germline V gene data show CDR1 as LGHDT and CDR2 as YNNKEL (reference sequence). This CDR3 is built from 18 residues. In nucleotides, the CDR3 is TGTGCCAGCAGCCAAGAGCAACCTATGGCGGGGGGGCCGGATGAGCAGTTCTTC. Protein sequence: CASSQEQPMAGGPDEQFF.

This clonotype was counted at least ten times. The V gene is TRBV6-1, the J gene TRBJ2-1, with 7 positions matching TRBD1. The CDR3 contains 15 residues. The germline gives CDR1 MNHNS, CDR2 SASEGT. Trimming took 6 bases from V and 5 from J; bases not matched to a gene: 10. The DNA for the CDR3 is TGTGCCAGCAGCCTACAGGGGCCCTACCACAATGAGCAGTTCTTC. Translating gives CASSLQGPYHNEQFF.

The J gene is TRBJ2-2, the V gene TRBV7-7; 7 bases are a match to TRBD2. The V gene's germline CDR1 is SSHAT and CDR2 FNYEAQ (reference sequence). CDR3 length: 15 amino acids. The V segment lost 5 bases and the J segment 9 bases; nucleotides outside the gene matches: 12. The CDR3 coding sequence is TGTGCCAGCAGCGTTGGTGGCGGGAGTAACAGGGAGCTGTTTTTT. Translation gives CASSVGGGSNRELFF.

This clonotype appeared a few times. The chain joins TRBV7-8 to TRBJ2-2; 9 bases are shared with TRBD1. Germline assignment: CDR1 SGHVS and CDR2 FQNEAQ. The CDR3 runs to 16 residues. V shed 10 bases and J 3 bases; nucleotides not matched to a gene: 12. Written as DNA, the CDR3 is TGTGCCACACTAACCCGGGACAGGGATCACACCGGGGAGCTGTTTTTT. This sequence encodes CATLTRDRDHTGELFF.

The chain joins TRBV6-1 to TRBJ1-4; D is unclear. The CDR3 totals 15 residues. The germline V gene has CDR1 MNHNS and CDR2 SASEGT. The ends were cut back, 8 bases at V and 8 bases at J, with 21 bases in the middle. CDR3 sequence: CASSKVGGPPEKLFF. The CDR3 DNA reads TGTGCCAGCTCCAAAGTGGGCGGCCCCCCGGAAAAACTGTTTTTT.

This clonotype was seen at least ten times. The chain employs TRBV9 and TRBJ2-3, with 7 bases that match TRBD2. Germline V gene lookup returns CDR1 SGDLS and CDR2 YYNGEE. The CDR3 totals 16 residues. V trimming: 8 bases; J trimming: 2 bases; junction bases outside the gene matches: 14. Here the CDR3 DNA reads TGTGCCAGTACGCCTCCAAGCGGGGAACCCACAGATACGCAGTATTTT. It specifies CASTPPSGEPTDTQYF.

J is TRBJ2-3 and V is TRBV4-2; a possible D gene is TRBD2 (6 bases). The CDR3 runs 14 residues. Per the germline V gene, CDR1 is LGHNA and CDR2 is YNFKEQ. V lost 0 bases, J lost 7 bases, and 11 bases lay in between. CDR3 sequence (DNA): TGTGCCAGCAGCCAAGATCGACGGGACTATACGCAGTATTTT. This sequence encodes CASSQDRRDYTQYF.

This clonotype came up many times. V gene TRBV7-9 combines with J gene TRBJ2-3; 8 bases map to TRBD2. The CDR3 is 15 amino acids. Germline V gene sequence: CDR1 SEHNR, CDR2 FQNEAQ (reference sequence). V gave up 3 bases and J gave up 2 bases; unmatched junction bases: 4. DNA for the CDR3: TGTGCCAGCAGCTTCCGGGGGGGCTACACAGATACGCAGTATTTT. As protein: CASSFRGGYTDTQYF.

The gene calls are TRBV10-2 and TRBJ2-7, with a weak D call TRBD1 (6 bases). CDR3 length equals 14 residues. The V gene's germline CDR1 is WSHSY and CDR2 SAAADI. V was clipped by 5 bases and J by 6 bases, with 17 bases between them. CDR3 bases: TGCGCCAGCAGTAACAGGGCGGTCGTCGGCGAGCAGTACTTC. This translates into CASSNRAVVGEQYF.